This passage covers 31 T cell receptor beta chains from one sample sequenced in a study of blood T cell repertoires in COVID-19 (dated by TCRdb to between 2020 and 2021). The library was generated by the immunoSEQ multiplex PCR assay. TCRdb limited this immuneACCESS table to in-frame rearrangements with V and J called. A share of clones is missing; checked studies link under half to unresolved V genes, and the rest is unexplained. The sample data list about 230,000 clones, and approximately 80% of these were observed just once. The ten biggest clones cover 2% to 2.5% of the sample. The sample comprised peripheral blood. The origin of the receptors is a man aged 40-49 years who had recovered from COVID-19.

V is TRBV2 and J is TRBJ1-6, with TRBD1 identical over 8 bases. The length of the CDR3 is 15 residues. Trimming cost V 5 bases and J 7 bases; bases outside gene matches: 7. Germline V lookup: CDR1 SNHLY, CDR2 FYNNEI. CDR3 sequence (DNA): TGTGCCAGCAGTACCAGACAGGGGCTGAATTCACCCCTCCACTTT. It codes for CASSTRQGLNSPLHF.

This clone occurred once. CDR3 protein: CASSQDRTGEQYF. The CDR3 nucleotides read TGTGCCAGCAGCCAGGACAGGACGGGGGAGCAGTACTTC. The J gene is TRBJ2-7, the V gene TRBV6-6; 7 positions agree with TRBD1. The germline V gene has CDR1 MNHNY and CDR2 SVGAGI (reference sequence). The CDR3 sequence is 13 residues long. J lost 7 bases, V lost 6 bases, and 9 bases had no gene match.

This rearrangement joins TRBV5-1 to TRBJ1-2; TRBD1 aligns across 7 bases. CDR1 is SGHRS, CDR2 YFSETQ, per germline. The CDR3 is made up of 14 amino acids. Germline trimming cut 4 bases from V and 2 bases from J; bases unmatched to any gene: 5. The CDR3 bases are TGCGCCAGCAGCCCACGGGACAGCAACTATGGCTACACCTTC. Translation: CASSPRDSNYGYTF.

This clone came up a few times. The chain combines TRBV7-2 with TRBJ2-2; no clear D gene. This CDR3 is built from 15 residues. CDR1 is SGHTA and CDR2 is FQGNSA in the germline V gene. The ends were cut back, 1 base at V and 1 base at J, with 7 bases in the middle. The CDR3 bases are TGTGCCAGCAGCTTAGGCCCGGGGAACACCGGGGAGCTGTTTTTT. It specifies CASSLGPGNTGELFF.

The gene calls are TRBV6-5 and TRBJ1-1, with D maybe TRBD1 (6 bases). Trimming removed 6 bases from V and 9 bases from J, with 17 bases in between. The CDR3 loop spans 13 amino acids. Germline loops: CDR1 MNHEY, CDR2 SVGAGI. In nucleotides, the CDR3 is TGTGCCAGCAGCCCCCCCTCGGACAGAAAAGCTTTCTTT. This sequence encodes CASSPPSDRKAFF.

CDR3 sequence (DNA): TGTGCCTGGAGTCGAGGCCCAAGTGCGGTAAGCAATCAGCCCCAGCATTTT. The encoded protein is CAWSRGPSAVSNQPQHF. The chain carries TRBV30 and TRBJ1-5; D remains ambiguous. The germline V and J ends were trimmed by 2 bases and 1 base, with 18 bases remaining between them. Looked up from germline, CDR1 is GTSNPN and CDR2 is SVGIG (reference sequence). The CDR3 sequence is 17 residues long.

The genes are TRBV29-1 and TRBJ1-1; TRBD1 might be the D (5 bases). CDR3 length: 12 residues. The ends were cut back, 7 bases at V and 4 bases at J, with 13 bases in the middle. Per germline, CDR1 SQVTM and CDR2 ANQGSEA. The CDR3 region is CSAVRGGTEAFF. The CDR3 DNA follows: TGCAGCGCTGTACGGGGGGGCACTGAAGCTTTCTTT.

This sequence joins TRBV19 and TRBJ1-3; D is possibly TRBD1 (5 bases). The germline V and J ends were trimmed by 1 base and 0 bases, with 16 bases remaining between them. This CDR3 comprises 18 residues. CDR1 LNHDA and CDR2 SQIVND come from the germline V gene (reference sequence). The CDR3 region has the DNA TGTGCCAGTAGTATAGGTCCTTGGGGCGGAGTCTCTGGAAACACCATATATTTT. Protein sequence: CASSIGPWGGVSGNTIYF.

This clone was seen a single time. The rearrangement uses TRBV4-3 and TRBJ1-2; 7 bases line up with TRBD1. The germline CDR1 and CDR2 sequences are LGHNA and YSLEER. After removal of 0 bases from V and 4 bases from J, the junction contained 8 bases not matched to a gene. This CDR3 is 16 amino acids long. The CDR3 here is CASSQDRSRGVYGYTF. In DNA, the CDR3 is TGCGCCAGCAGCCAAGATCGGAGCAGGGGGGTCTATGGCTACACCTTC.

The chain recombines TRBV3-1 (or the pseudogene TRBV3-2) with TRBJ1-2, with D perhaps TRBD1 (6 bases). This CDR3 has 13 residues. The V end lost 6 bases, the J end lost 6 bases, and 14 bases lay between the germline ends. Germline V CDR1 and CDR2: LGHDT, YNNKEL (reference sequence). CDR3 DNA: TGTGCCAGCAGACCCACAGGGTACGATGGCTACACCTTC. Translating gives CASRPTGYDGYTF.

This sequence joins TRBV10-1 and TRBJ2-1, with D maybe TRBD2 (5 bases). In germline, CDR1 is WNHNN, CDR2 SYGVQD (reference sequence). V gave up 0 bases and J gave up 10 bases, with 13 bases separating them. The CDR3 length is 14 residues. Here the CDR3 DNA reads TGCGCCAGCAGTGAGTCGGCCAGCGGCTTAGAGCAGTTCTTC. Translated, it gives CASSESASGLEQFF.

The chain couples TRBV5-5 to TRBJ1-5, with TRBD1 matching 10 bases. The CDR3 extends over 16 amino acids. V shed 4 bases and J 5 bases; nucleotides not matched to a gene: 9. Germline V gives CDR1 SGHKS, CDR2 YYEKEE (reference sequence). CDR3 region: CASSGGTGVYDQPQHF. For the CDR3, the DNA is TGTGCCAGCAGCGGCGGGACAGGGGTATATGATCAGCCCCAGCATTTT.

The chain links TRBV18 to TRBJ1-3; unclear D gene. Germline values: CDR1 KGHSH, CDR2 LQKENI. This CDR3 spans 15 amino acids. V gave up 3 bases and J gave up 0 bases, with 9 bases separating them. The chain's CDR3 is CASSPGLNSGNTIYF. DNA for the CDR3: TGTGCCAGCTCACCTGGACTGAACTCTGGAAACACCATATATTTT.

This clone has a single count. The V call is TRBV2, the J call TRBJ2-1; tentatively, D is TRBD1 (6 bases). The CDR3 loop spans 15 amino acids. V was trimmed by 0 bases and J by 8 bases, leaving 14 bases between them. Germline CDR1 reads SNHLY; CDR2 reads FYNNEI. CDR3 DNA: TGTGCCAGCAGTGAAGCCCCGGGACATGGGGATGAGCAGTTCTTC. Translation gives CASSEAPGHGDEQFF.

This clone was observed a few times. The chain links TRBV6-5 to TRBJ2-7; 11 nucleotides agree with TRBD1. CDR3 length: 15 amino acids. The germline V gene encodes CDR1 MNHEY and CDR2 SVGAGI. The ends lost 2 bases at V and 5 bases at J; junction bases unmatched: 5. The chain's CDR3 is CASSYPGQGVNEQYF. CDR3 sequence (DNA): TGTGCCAGCAGTTACCCGGGACAGGGGGTTAACGAGCAGTACTTC.

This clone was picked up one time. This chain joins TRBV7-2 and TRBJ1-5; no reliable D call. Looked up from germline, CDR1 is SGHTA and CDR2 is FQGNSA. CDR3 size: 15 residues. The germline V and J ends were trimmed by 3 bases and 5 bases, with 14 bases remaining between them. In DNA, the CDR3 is TGTGCCAGCAGCTTCGGGGTTGGTTCTTATCAGCCCCAGCATTTT. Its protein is CASSFGVGSYQPQHF.

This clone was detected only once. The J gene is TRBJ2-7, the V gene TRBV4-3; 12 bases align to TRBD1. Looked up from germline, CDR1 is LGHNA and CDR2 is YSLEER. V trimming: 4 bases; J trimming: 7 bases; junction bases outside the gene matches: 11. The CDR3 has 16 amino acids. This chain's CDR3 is CASSLIGGQGAGEQYF. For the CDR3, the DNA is TGCGCCAGCAGCCTCATAGGGGGACAGGGGGCAGGGGAGCAGTACTTC.

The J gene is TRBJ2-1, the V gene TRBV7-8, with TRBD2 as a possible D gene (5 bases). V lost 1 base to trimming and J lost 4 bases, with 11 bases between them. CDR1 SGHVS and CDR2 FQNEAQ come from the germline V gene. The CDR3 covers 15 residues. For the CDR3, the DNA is TGTGCCAGCAGCTTAGGCGGACTCGCATACAATGAGCAGTTCTTC. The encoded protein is CASSLGGLAYNEQFF. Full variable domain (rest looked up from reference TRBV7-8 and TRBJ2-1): GAGVSQSPRYKVAKRGQDVALRCDPISGHVSLFWYQQALGQGPEFLTYFQNEAQLDKSGLPSDRFFAERPEGSVSTLKIQRTQQEDSAVYLCASSLGGLAYNEQFFGPGTRLTVL.

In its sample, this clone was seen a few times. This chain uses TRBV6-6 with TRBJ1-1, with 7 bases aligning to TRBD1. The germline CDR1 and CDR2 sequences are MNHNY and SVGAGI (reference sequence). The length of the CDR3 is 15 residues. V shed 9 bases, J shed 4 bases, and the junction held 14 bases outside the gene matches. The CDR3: CASFFRDSWSTEAFF. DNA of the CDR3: TGTGCCAGTTTCTTCCGGGACAGCTGGAGCACTGAAGCTTTCTTT.

The CDR3 reads CASAGLNPGGDQPQHF. CDR3 bases: TGTGCCAGCGCAGGACTTAATCCGGGGGGGGATCAGCCCCAGCATTTT. The gene calls are TRBV19 and TRBJ1-5, with D perhaps TRBD1 (5 bases). The CDR3 contains 16 residues. Germline CDR1 and CDR2: LNHDA and SQIVND (reference sequence). V was trimmed by 9 bases and J by 5 bases, leaving 23 bases between them.

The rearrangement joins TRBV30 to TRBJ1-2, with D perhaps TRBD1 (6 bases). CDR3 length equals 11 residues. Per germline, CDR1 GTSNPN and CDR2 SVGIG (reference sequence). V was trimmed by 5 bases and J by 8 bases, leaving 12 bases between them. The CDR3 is CAWSRGVGYTF. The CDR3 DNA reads TGTGCCTGGTCCAGGGGAGTGGGCTACACCTTC. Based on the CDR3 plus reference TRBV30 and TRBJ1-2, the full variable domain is SQTIHQWPATLVQPVGSPLSLECTVEGTSNPNLYWYRQAAGRGLQLLFYSVGIGQISSEVPQNLSASRPQDRQFILSSKKLLLSDSGFYLCAWSRGVGYTFGSGTRLTVV.

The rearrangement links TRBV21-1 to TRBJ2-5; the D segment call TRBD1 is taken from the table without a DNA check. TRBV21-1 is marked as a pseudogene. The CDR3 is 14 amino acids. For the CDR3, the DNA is TGTGCCAGCAGCAAAGGGGACAGGGGAGTGGCCCAGTACTTC. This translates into CASSKGDRGVAQYF.

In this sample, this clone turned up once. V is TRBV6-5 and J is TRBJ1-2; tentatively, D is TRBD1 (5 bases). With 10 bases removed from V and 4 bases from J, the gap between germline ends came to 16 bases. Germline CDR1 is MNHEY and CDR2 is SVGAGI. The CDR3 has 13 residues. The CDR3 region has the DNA TGTGCCACCCAGGGCAACTCCGCCTATGGCTACACCTTC. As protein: CATQGNSAYGYTF.

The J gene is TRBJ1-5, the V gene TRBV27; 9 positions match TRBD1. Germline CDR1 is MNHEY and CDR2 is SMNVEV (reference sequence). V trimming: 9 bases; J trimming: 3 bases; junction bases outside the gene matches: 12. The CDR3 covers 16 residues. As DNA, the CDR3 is TGTGCCAGTGGGAGATCGGGACAGGGTCCCAATCAGCCCCAGCATTTT. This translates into CASGRSGQGPNQPQHF.

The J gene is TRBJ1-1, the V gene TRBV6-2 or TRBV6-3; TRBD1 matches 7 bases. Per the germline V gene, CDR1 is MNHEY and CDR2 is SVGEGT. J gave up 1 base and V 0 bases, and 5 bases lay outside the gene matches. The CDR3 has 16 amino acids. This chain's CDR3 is CASSYSAGGENTEAFF. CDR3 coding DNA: TGTGCCAGCAGTTACTCGGCAGGGGGAGAGAACACTGAAGCTTTCTTT.

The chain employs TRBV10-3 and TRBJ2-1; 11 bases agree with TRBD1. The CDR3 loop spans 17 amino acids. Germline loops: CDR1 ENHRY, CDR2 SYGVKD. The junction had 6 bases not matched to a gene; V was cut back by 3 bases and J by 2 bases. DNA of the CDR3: TGTGCCATCAGTGAAGTCGGGACAGGGGGACCCTACAATGAGCAGTTCTTC. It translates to CAISEVGTGGPYNEQFF.

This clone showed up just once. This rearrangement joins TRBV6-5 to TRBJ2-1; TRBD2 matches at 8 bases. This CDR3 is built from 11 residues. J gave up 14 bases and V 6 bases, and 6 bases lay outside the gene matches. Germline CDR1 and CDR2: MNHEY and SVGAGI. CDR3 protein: CASSPGLEEFF. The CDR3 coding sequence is TGTGCCAGCAGCCCGGGACTAGAGGAGTTCTTC.

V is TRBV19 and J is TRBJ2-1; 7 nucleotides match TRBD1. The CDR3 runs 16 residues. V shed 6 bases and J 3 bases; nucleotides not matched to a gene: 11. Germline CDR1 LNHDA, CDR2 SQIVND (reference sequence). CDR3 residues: CASSPVLGQIYNEQFF. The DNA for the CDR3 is TGTGCCAGTAGCCCGGTATTGGGACAGATCTACAATGAGCAGTTCTTC. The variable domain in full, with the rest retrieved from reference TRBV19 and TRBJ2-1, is DGGITQSPKYLFRKEGQNVTLSCEQNLNHDAMYWYRQDPGQGLRLIYYSQIVNDFQKGDIAEGYSVSREKKESFPLTVTSAQKNPTAFYLCASSPVLGQIYNEQFFGPGTRLTVL.

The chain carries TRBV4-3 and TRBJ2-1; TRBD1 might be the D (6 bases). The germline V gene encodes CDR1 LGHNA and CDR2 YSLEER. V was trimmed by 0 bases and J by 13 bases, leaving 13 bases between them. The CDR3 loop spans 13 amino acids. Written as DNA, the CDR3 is TGCGCCAGCAGCCAAGAGGAGCTGGGACACCAGTTCTTC. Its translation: CASSQEELGHQFF.

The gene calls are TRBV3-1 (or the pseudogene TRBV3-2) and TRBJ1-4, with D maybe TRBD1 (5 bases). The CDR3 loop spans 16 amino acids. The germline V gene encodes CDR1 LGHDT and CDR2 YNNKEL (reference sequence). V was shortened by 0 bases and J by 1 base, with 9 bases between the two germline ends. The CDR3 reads CASSQDSGGTNEKLFF. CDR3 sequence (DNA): TGTGCCAGCAGCCAAGATAGCGGGGGAACTAATGAAAAACTGTTTTTT.

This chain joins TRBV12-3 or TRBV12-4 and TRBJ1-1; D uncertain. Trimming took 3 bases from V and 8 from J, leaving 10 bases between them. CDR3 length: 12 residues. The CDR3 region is CASSFYHLEAFF. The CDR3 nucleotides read TGTGCCAGCAGTTTTTACCACCTAGAAGCTTTCTTT.